This T cell receptor beta chain was captured in a study of blood T cell repertoires in COVID-19. At the level of the study: From T cells, B-cell-depleted T cells, or PBMCs came the material, which was cDNA or gDNA.

CDR1 and CDR2 from the germline V gene are LGHNA and YNFKEQ. The CDR3 has 18 amino acids. Trimming removed 6 bases from V and 3 bases from J; junction bases left unmatched: 16. Sequencing was performed with immunoSEQ multiplex PCR; in TCRdb, only in-frame clones are kept and a portion is missing. The table shows 40,000 to 50,000 clones, with roughly 85% occurring only once. Sequencing input: peripheral blood. This receptor was taken from a human donor in a cohort sampled during active COVID-19. The donor label of this sample is uncertain. The chain links TRBV4-2 to TRBJ2-3; 9 positions agree with TRBD2. The DNA for the CDR3 is TGTGCCAGCAGGCCTCTGGGCGGGGGGGCCTTAAGGACAGATACGCAGTATTTT. Translation: CASRPLGGGALRTDTQYF.